These T cell receptor beta chains were read from a single sample in a study of cytomegalovirus exposure and HLA in healthy donors. Only in-frame clones appear in the TCRdb table, and some are missing; sequencing was by immunoSEQ multiplex PCR. The sample lists over 150,000 clones, 70% to 80% seen once, with about 2.7% in the top ten. Sequencing was done on a sample of PBMCs. Receptors originate from a male donor in good health and CMV-seronegative. The conserved cysteine and the conserved F or W are not part of the CDR3 here.

V	CDR3
TRBV19	ASTVRVNTEAF
TRBV6-5	ASSAILAGDNEQF
TRBV7-2	ASRPSGSNGANVLT
TRBV5-1	ASSPAGGLGRSEQY
TRBV12-5	ASGDRTGGHNSPLH
TRBV11-1	ASSPGQGGYNEQF
TRBV6-5	ASSYSNRKNTEAF
TRBV12-5	ASGLVGRSYGYT
TRBV19	ASSRTGGTGELF
TRBV6-1	ASSAQGLAEAF
TRBV7-6	ASSSGGGRSPHYNEQF
TRBV18	ASSLATGGADEQF
TRBV28	ASSPPGTETQY
TRBV2	ASSERDRFTDTQY
TRBV6-1	ASSEGAGGSSYEQY
TRBV5-4	ASSPVQGADTQY
TRBV7-3	ASSLGSGNQPQH
TRBV4-1	ASSQASGRASNEQF
TRBV4-3	ASSQERVGGIQY
TRBV9	ASSVASGGANEQF
TRBV27	ASSSTANQPQH
TRBV19	ASSTHTGSLADTQY
TRBV6-1	ASISGQGGAYEQY
TRBV15	ATSTYGTEKPNEQF
TRBV6-1	ASSEWGQGRYEQY
TRBV7-3	ASSLGTENTEAF
TRBV10-3	AISGEVHEQY
TRBV7-2	ASSLVPGIQETQY
TRBV7-9	ASSAALVGETQY
TRBV25-1	ASSISGRGTNEQF
TRBV7-8	ASSPGISYNEQF
TRBV6-6	ASSYSAGLNQPQH
TRBV6-5	ASSPAVGALPEQY
TRBV27	ASSEGGVSYEQC
TRBV4-2	ASSLRTSDSNYGYT
TRBV9	ASSVLSTSGGFDEQF
TRBV18	ASSRIPTGPSYEQY
TRBV5-4	ASSLTAGPGNTIY
TRBV15	ATSRPGNEQF
TRBV25-1	ASSESVRDNYNEQF
TRBV6-5	ASSYSRGKPASPLH
TRBV6-1	ASSAGQGRLYGYT
TRBV5-1	ASSPGTSGRARNEQF
TRBV28	ASSQGDRNNSPLH
TRBV6-5	ASSTYGLWGIILF
TRBV4-2	ASSQGRNQPQH
TRBV6-6	ASSYSAGKYNEQF
TRBV19	ASSARQGPDIQY
TRBV6-5	ASSYTGSSTGDEQY
TRBV30	AWSYLGGSGRSSSYNEQF
TRBV30	AWSIRPSYEQY